The clone carrying this T cell receptor (beta chain) was detected a few times. TCRdb keeps only in-frame clones here, not all; method: immunoSEQ multiplex PCR. The repertoire consists of 55,000 to 70,000 clones, with more than 70% occurring once and the leading ten covering 3.5% to 4.5%. This sample is part of a study of blood T cell repertoires in COVID-19. V shed 4 bases and J shed 1 base, with 17 bases lying between them. The CDR3 consists of 16 residues. Germline V lookup: CDR1 SGHVS, CDR2 FQNEAQ. V gene TRBV7-8 combines with J gene TRBJ2-7, with D tentatively TRBD1 (6 bases). Input material: peripheral blood. This receptor was taken from a man aged 50 to 60 with acute or convalescent COVID-19. The CDR3 region has the DNA TGTGCCAGCAGCTCGCCCGGGACACCCTCATCCTACGAGCAGTACTTC. Translating it yields CASSSPGTPSSYEQYF.